The present T cell receptor (beta chain) was sequenced within a study of cytomegalovirus exposure and HLA in healthy donors (dated by TCRdb to about 2017). Notes on the research overall: An earlier analysis of 550 to 700 of the donors reported more than 250 Gb of sequence data and some 100 million unique TCR beta sequences from 150 million to 200 million T cells. In a later analysis, previously published TCR beta repertoires from 666 donors were re-analyzed and high-resolution HLA genotyping was added so that TCR occurrence patterns could be studied. About five DR-DQ haplotypes were treated as single units for association and clustering because of strong linkage in the cohort. Across under 500 genotyped donors of the cohort, an average of approximately 200,000 unique TCR beta nucleotide sequences per donor were sequenced, and roughly 17% of those sequences were non-productive. Besides the first cohort of some 670 subjects, a separate validation cohort made up of over a hundred different subjects was used. Every repertoire in the discovery cohort had been generated on one and the same sequencing platform. Approximately 300 gigabases of sequencing data and around 85 million unique TCR sequences made up an early release that covered several hundred HLA-typed donors. The study combined high-throughput TCR immunosequencing, statistical association of individual TCRs with disease status, and machine learning to predict cytomegalovirus infection status. Both class I and class II loci were covered by HLA typing, at four-digit resolution. Using immunosequencing, the study profiled T cell repertoires from fewer than 700 subjects and related those repertoires to cytomegalovirus serostatus. A later genetic analysis used genome-wide SNP genotypes for about three fifths of the 666 donors, treating that subset as a discovery cohort. The later analysis used no new phenotypic data to find candidate immune exposures, relying instead on TCR beta sequences and their occurrence across donors. An earlier analysis of approximately 630 of the donors applied high-throughput TCR beta sequencing to assess whether each TCR beta V gene segment acted as functional or pseudogenic. Of the 350 to 450 genotyped donors, approximately 81% were placed in the genetic ancestry cluster associated with self-reported Caucasian donors. The number of donors typed differed by locus, with about 629-640 for A, B, C, DRB1 and DQB1, around 500 for DQA1, approximately 580 for DPA1, and around 430 for DPB1. The study aimed to test whether cataloging public T cell receptors could reveal signatures of past pathogen exposure. Alongside the repertoire data, information on donor age, sex, ethnicity and CMV serostatus was compiled. Points the paper makes about the study in general: Most CMV-associated TCR beta chains appeared to be HLA-restricted in a later analysis, and the HLA associations seemed to be driven largely by CMV exposure. In a later analysis, around 15,000 TCR beta sequences were associated with specific HLA alleles at a false discovery rate of 0.05. Only TCR beta chains were sequenced in this cohort, and the absence of alpha or paired-chain data limited detectable features. Some 16 rarely observed V segments, including chromosome 9 orphons, were excluded from the earlier analysis of some 590 of the donors because counts were too low. Correlated functional status among segregating V segments might be attributable to linkage disequilibrium, but an unknown experimental factor could not be ruled out. According to the authors, the approach could potentially be generalized to other disease states and immunological phenotypes. An earlier analysis of 587 of the donors showed that most TCR beta V segments appeared in productive rearrangements either about 87% or about 30% of the time, which broadly matched IMGT annotations. A later analysis found that TCR association rates varied across HLA loci, with DRB1 alleles showing the most associated TCRs and HLA-C alleles the fewest. While some public TCRs were present in many individuals, most TCR sequences turned up only very rarely across donors. A further reported finding was that TCR beta sequences accurately predicted the HLA-A and HLA-B alleles for most subjects in the first cohort. Compared with equally common non-associated chains, HLA-associated TCR beta chains in a later analysis were more clonally expanded and had lower generation probabilities. The sequencing pipeline was judged likely to have produced a cluster of highly shared sequence variants as a technical artifact. The only immune exposure information available for the cohort was CMV serostatus. Compared with the roughly 720-donor mean, donors in an Asian-associated ancestry cluster had fewer N-insertions in productive TCRs, according to a later genetic analysis. In a later genetic analysis, a missense DCLRE1C variant was associated with V-gene and J-gene trimming of TCR beta chains, and the association was replicated in an independent cohort. In vitro tests confirmed that a few of the cytomegalovirus-associated TCR beta chains recognize cytomegalovirus antigens. When HLA alleles, especially DR and DQ, strongly co-occurred, attributing TCR associations to individual alleles was difficult. The classifier was reported to diagnose cytomegalovirus status with high specificity and sensitivity in both the original and validation cohorts. The study listed 150 to 200 TCR beta chains as associated with cytomegalovirus. Because HLA typing was missing for some donors at each locus, association tests included only the typed subset. A later analysis reported that several top co-occurrence clusters appeared linked to parvovirus B19, influenza, CMV and Epstein-Barr virus. The presence/absence analyses assumed that sequencing depth was roughly uniform across donors, and that assumption may not be true.

The library was obtained by the immunoSEQ multiplex PCR assay. For the multiplex PCR, a mixture combining 60 forward primers for TCR Vbeta segments and 13 reverse primers for TCR Jbeta segments was used. The CDR3 region of rearranged TCR beta genes was amplified from genomic DNA with a multiplex PCR assay. Amplified TCR beta libraries were sequenced as 87-base-pair reads on the Illumina HiSeq System. For the original study's pipeline: Across the 670 or so repertoires, a later analysis counted approximately 83 million unique TCR beta chains, roughly 11 million of which were shared by at least two donors. Raw reads were error-corrected and collapsed into unique sequences with a nearest-neighbor algorithm that merged closely related sequences to remove PCR and sequencing errors. V, D and J gene segments were assigned by aligning CDR3 sequences to IMGT reference sequences. For a sequence to be retained, a match of at least six nucleotides to both a V gene segment and a J gene segment was required. Rearrangements were called productive when the CDR3 lacked stop codons and stayed in frame with V and J; all others were non-productive. CDR3 was defined by IMGT convention, running from the second conserved V-encoded cysteine to the conserved J-encoded phenylalanine. The earlier analysis of about 530 of the donors excluded any sequence lacking an unambiguous match to a single V gene segment. In an earlier analysis of some 590 of the donors, a V segment was called functional when productive rearrangements were above 56.7%, and segregating when the standard deviation between donors exceeded 5%. A statistical classification framework was built to diagnose cytomegalovirus status from the catalog of TCR beta chain sequences. In a later analysis, TCR nucleotide sequences were compared against IMGT/GENE-DB human TR gene sequences so that V and J genes could be assigned. In a later analysis, CDR3 sequences and most-parsimonious VDJ recombination scenarios were assigned using the TCRdist pipeline. In a later analysis, every TCR beta chain was defined by the combination of its CDR3 amino acid sequence and its V-gene family, and reads without a unique V-gene family were dropped. A later analysis removed 500 to 600 highly shared, low-generation-probability nucleotide sequences to deal with suspected cross-contamination and a sequencing artifact. In a later analysis, a clonal expansion index was calculated for each public chain from normalized within-repertoire ranks of inferred template counts. A later analysis computed generation probabilities with a VDJ recombination model fitted to out-of-frame rearrangements, and checked the results against IGoR. Hypergeometric tests were used in a later analysis to score TCR-TCR, TCR-HLA and TCR-CMV co-occurrence, with a repertoire-size bias correction applied to the TCR pairs. A later analysis estimated false discovery rates by permuting HLA or CMV assignments 20 times. In a later analysis, co-occurring TCRs were grouped using DBSCAN, and TCRdist sequence similarity was added for clustering within HLA-allele-positive subsets. For co-occurrence clustering, repertoires with fewer than 30,000 or more than 120,000 public chains were excluded, along with four or five repertoires with anomalous nucleotide sharing. The source is immuneACCESS, and TCRdb retained only in-frame sequences with V and J called. Part of the clones is not carried over; for the studies checked, unresolved V genes explain less than half of this, and the remainder is unexplained. V and J calls and clone size follow that table, whereas D and trimming were derived from the DNA. The sample records 200,000 to 250,000 clones, roughly 84% of which are singletons. The top ten clonotypes cover about 1.5% of the sample.

By sample share, this clone is medium-sized (0.01 to 0.1%). Which antigen it targets is not known. Per-nucleotide qualities are absent, and no much larger clonotype sits a single base away. The cohort consisted of 600 or so healthy bone marrow donors. Cohort members were all nominally healthy when sampled, although unrecorded immune exposures were likely present. The donor tested CMV seronegative and was one of the 352 seronegative cohort members. Every donor gave a peripheral blood sample, and the peripheral blood mononuclear cells from that sample were used for TCR beta sequencing. The Qiagen DNeasy Blood Extraction Kit was used to extract genomic DNA from the blood cell samples. Source material: PBMCs. The sequence was obtained from a man aged 45-65 years in good health and CMV-seronegative.

The CDR3 region reads CASSDGQGSVEKLFF. The nucleotide sequence is TGTGCCAGCAGTGATGGTCAGGGATCGGTTGAAAAACTGTTTTTT. In this chain, TRBV6-1 is recombined with TRBJ1-4, with TRBD1 as a weak D call on 5 bases. CDR1 is given as MNHNS and CDR2 as SASEGT, both from the germline V gene. At the junction V is shortened by 3 bases and J by 7 bases, with 15 bases in between. The CDR3 starts with the cysteine, ends with the phenylalanine, and has 15 residues. Only the CDR3 portion is preserved as DNA: 45 bases, with reading frame beginning at the first base.